These 12 T cell receptor beta chains were all obtained from the same sample, sequenced in a study of identical twins. MiXCR, run by TCRdb on the 5' RACE reads, gives a single entry per CDR3 protein. The data show 600,000 to 850,000 distinct CDR3 sequences, about 18% seen once. The sample was also reused in another study, on T cells expressing NK-cell markers.

The specimen was PBMCs. These receptors were collected from a young woman in good health.

The chain recombines TRBV20-1 with TRBJ2-3; 11 bases are shared with TRBD2. The CDR3 is 17 residues long. Germline assignment: CDR1 DFQATT and CDR2 SNEGSKA (reference sequence). The V segment lost 6 bases and the J segment 5 bases; nucleotides outside the gene matches: 16. DNA for the CDR3: TGCAGTGCGGGACCCCGCCATAGCGGGGGGGCCGGAGATACGCAGTATTTT. Its protein is CSAGPRHSGGAGDTQYF.

This clonotype has a handful of counts. The chain couples TRBV10-3 to TRBJ1-2; 8 nucleotides line up with TRBD1. Germline loops: CDR1 ENHRY, CDR2 SYGVKD. The V gene end was trimmed by 6 bases and the J gene end by 6 bases; junction bases not matched to a gene: 6. The CDR3 runs 13 residues. CDR3 nucleotides: TGTGCCATCAGGGGGACAGGAGGAGATGGCTACACCTTC. Protein product: CAIRGTGGDGYTF.

The V gene is TRBV12-3 or TRBV12-4, the J gene TRBJ2-3; 7 bases map to TRBD2. V lost 7 bases, J lost 4 bases, and 5 bases stayed unmatched. This CDR3 has 13 residues. CDR3 nucleotide sequence: TGTGCCAGCATCCCTCTAGCGGCAGATACGCAGTATTTT. Protein sequence: CASIPLAADTQYF.

V is TRBV2 and J is TRBJ2-3, with D perhaps TRBD2 (6 bases). CDR3 length equals 14 residues. V was shortened by 4 bases and J by 3 bases, with 11 bases between the two germline ends. Germline V gene data show CDR1 as SNHLY and CDR2 as FYNNEI. The CDR3 is CASSVRRGTDTQYF. For the CDR3, the DNA is TGTGCCAGCAGTGTCCGGCGGGGAACAGATACGCAGTATTTT.

This clonotype was counted at least ten times. The J gene is TRBJ2-7, the V gene TRBV9; TRBD1 aligns across 9 bases. Germline CDR1 is SGDLS and CDR2 is YYNGEE. The CDR3 has 14 residues. Germline trimming cut 2 bases from V and 2 bases from J; bases unmatched to any gene: 2. The CDR3 reads CASSVGTGTYEQYF. Here the CDR3 DNA reads TGTGCCAGCAGCGTGGGGACAGGGACCTACGAGCAGTACTTC.

The V and J genes are TRBV20-1 and TRBJ2-1; TRBD2 aligns across 10 bases. Germline V gene data show CDR1 as DFQATT and CDR2 as SNEGSKA (reference sequence). Losses at the gene ends were 6 bases for V and 1 base for J; bases not matched to a gene: 18. The CDR3 totals 19 residues. The CDR3 sequence is CSADRAPSGSYRSYNEQFF. In nucleotides, the CDR3 is TGCAGTGCCGACCGGGCCCCTAGCGGGAGTTATAGATCCTACAATGAGCAGTTCTTC.

This CDR3 reads CASTTGPWDEQYF. The CDR3 region has the DNA TGTGCCAGCACGACAGGGCCCTGGGACGAGCAGTACTTC. The chain links TRBV2 to TRBJ2-7; TRBD1 agrees at 7 bases. V gave up 7 bases and J gave up 5 bases; unmatched junction bases: 8. This CDR3 contains 13 residues. From germline, CDR1 is SNHLY and CDR2 FYNNEI. The full variable domain, with the rest looked up from reference TRBV2 and TRBJ2-7, is EPEVTQTPSHQVTQMGQEVILRCVPISNHLYFYWYRQILGQKVEFLVSFYNNEISEKSEIFDDQFSVERPDGSNFTLKIRSTKLEDSAMYFCASTTGPWDEQYFGPGTRLTVT.

This clonotype was detected once. This sequence joins TRBV7-8 and TRBJ2-7; D is uncertain. Germline assignment: CDR1 SGHVS and CDR2 FQNEAQ. V was clipped by 5 bases and J by 9 bases, with 17 bases between them. The CDR3 totals 13 residues. The CDR3 region has the DNA TGTGCCAGCAGCCCCAAGTGGCTCAAAAGGCAGTACTTC. This encodes CASSPKWLKRQYF.

This clonotype was picked up a small number of times. The J gene is TRBJ2-5, the V gene TRBV25-1, with TRBD1 matching over 9 bases. Trimming removed 4 bases from V and 5 bases from J; junction bases left unmatched: 14. The CDR3 loop spans 17 amino acids. Germline-derived CDR1 and CDR2 are MGHDK and SYGVNS. The CDR3 bases are TGTGCCAGCAGTGCGACTCCGGGACAGGGTTCTGGGGAGACCCAGTACTTC. Amino acids: CASSATPGQGSGETQYF.

The chain links TRBV6-5 to TRBJ2-5; D remains ambiguous. From germline, CDR1 is MNHEY and CDR2 SVGAGI. The CDR3 is 16 residues long. V dropped 4 bases and J dropped 1 base, with 16 bases sitting between them. The CDR3 region is CASSSRAPGFQETQYF. Here the CDR3 DNA reads TGTGCCAGCAGTTCCCGGGCTCCGGGTTTCCAAGAGACCCAGTACTTC.

This clonotype has a handful of counts. This sequence joins TRBV5-5 and TRBJ2-7, with a tentative D call TRBD2 (5 bases). This CDR3 comprises 15 residues. The ends were cut back, 0 bases at V and 3 bases at J, with 13 bases in the middle. CDR1 is SGHKS, CDR2 YYEKEE, per germline (reference sequence). The CDR3, as DNA: TGTGCCAGCAGCTTGGGGACTCCAGTGGACTACGAGCAGTACTTC. Its translation is CASSLGTPVDYEQYF. The whole variable domain, filled in from reference TRBV5-5 and TRBJ2-7, reads DAGVTQSPTHLIKTRGQQVTLRCSPISGHKSVSWYQQVLGQGPQFIFQYYEKEERGRGNFPDRFSARQFPNYSSELNVNALLLGDSALYLCASSLGTPVDYEQYFGPGTRLTVT.

This clonotype was counted only a few times. V gene TRBV12-3 or TRBV12-4 combines with J gene TRBJ1-6; D is undetermined. The ends were cut back, 4 bases at V and 7 bases at J, with 11 bases in the middle. This CDR3 has 14 residues. The CDR3 nucleotides read TGTGCCAGCAGTTCCCTGGGCAGAAATTCACCCCTCCACTTT. It yields the protein CASSSLGRNSPLHF.